This TCR beta chain was captured in a study of T cell changes during pregnancy in multiple sclerosis. This clone was picked up one time. The data were produced by immunoSEQ multiplex PCR, yet TCRdb's version contains in-frame clones alone and is incomplete. The sample lists approximately 100,000 clones; 90% to 95% were seen once. V lost 1 base, J lost 0 bases, and 10 bases lay in between. Germline V gene lookup returns CDR1 KGHSH and CDR2 LQKENI. The CDR3 length is 16 residues. The genes are TRBV18 and TRBJ1-3; D gene ambiguous. The sequence derives from a female donor with multiple sclerosis, enrolled in a pregnancy study. The sample consisted of peripheral blood, taken before pregnancy. The CDR3 coding sequence is TGTGCCAGCTCACCACAGACACGATACTCTGGAAACACCATATATTTT. It translates to CASSPQTRYSGNTIYF.